The 22 T cell receptor beta chains below come from one sample, sequenced in a study of cytomegalovirus exposure and HLA in healthy donors. PCR involved 60 Vbeta and 13 Jbeta primers. The assay was immunoSEQ multiplex PCR, and TCRdb's table has in-frame clones only and misses some. The profile shows approximately 120,000 clones, roughly 74% of them singletons. Sequencing was done on a sample of PBMCs. The receptors here all came from a woman in her forties or fifties in good health and CMV-seropositive.

CDR3 DNA: TGTGCCAGCAGCGTAGACCCCTTGGCAGATTATGGCTACACCTTC. Translating gives CASSVDPLADYGYTF. This sequence joins TRBV9 and TRBJ1-2; D remains ambiguous. Germline assignment: CDR1 SGDLS and CDR2 YYNGEE. Trimming took off 0 bases at V and 5 bases at J, with 14 bases between the two ends. The CDR3 totals 15 residues.

This sequence joins TRBV5-1 and TRBJ1-3; TRBD1 matches at 10 bases. CDR1 and CDR2 from the germline V gene are SGHRS and YFSETQ. V gave up 4 bases and J gave up 4 bases; unmatched junction bases: 8. The length of the CDR3 is 16 residues. CDR3 DNA sequence: TGCGCCAGCAGCCATGGGACAGGGGTCCAAGGAAACACCATATATTTT. Amino acid sequence: CASSHGTGVQGNTIYF.

This clone was picked up a small number of times. This chain joins TRBV2 and TRBJ1-1; D possibly corresponds to TRBD1 (5 bases). The CDR3 loop spans 12 amino acids. V was trimmed by 9 bases and J by 3 bases, leaving 11 bases between them. From germline, CDR1 is SNHLY and CDR2 FYNNEI. CDR3 sequence (DNA): TGTGCCAGTATCTTAGGGGACACTGAAGCTTTCTTT. Its translation is CASILGDTEAFF.

V and J are TRBV21-1 and TRBJ2-4; the listed D gene, TRBD2, was not tested against the DNA. TRBV21-1 is a documented pseudogene. This CDR3 region has 17 residues. CDR3 protein: CASRGLAGVIAKNIQYF. For the CDR3, the DNA is TGTGCCAGCAGAGGACTAGCGGGGGTGATAGCCAAAAACATTCAGTACTTC.

The CDR3 spells CASSPTGTSGGETQYF. The CDR3 bases are TGTGCCAGCAGCCCTACTGGGACTAGCGGGGGTGAGACCCAGTACTTC. The chain recombines TRBV9 with TRBJ2-5; 14 bases match TRBD2. Germline V lookup: CDR1 SGDLS, CDR2 YYNGEE. The J segment lost 5 bases and the V segment lost 4 bases, leaving 7 bases of the junction unmatched. This CDR3 has 16 residues.

The chain combines TRBV5-1 with TRBJ2-5, with D maybe TRBD1 (5 bases). Trimming shortened V by 0 bases and J by 5 bases, and 8 bases separated the two germline ends. The CDR3 extends over 13 amino acids. Germline loops: CDR1 SGHRS, CDR2 YFSETQ. CDR3 protein: CASSLEGSETQYF. The DNA for the CDR3 is TGCGCCAGCAGCTTGGAGGGGTCGGAGACCCAGTACTTC. The full variable domain, in which reference TRBV5-1 and TRBJ2-5 provide the parts outside the CDR3, is KAGVTQTPRYLIKTRGQQVTLSCSPISGHRSVSWYQQTPGQGLQFLFEYFSETQRNKGNFPGRFSGRQFSNSRSEMNVSTLELGDSALYLCASSLEGSETQYFGPGTRLLVL.

This chain's CDR3 is CATARSNYGYTF. The CDR3 bases are TGTGCCACAGCCAGGTCTAACTATGGCTACACCTTC. The chain carries TRBV15 and TRBJ1-2; D unresolved. The germline CDR1 and CDR2 sequences are LNHNV and YYDKDF (reference sequence). The CDR3 extends over 12 amino acids. V was cut by 9 bases and J by 0 bases, with 8 bases left in between.

The genes are TRBV30 and TRBJ2-5; the D gene is possibly TRBD2 (5 bases). With 0 bases removed from V and 4 bases from J, the gap between germline ends came to 9 bases. This CDR3 is built from 13 residues. Germline values: CDR1 GTSNPN, CDR2 SVGIG (reference sequence). The CDR3 region has the DNA TGTGCCTGGAGTGTACGGGGTTTAGAGACCCAGTACTTC. Protein product: CAWSVRGLETQYF.

J is TRBJ2-5 and V is TRBV13; no clear D. TRBJ2-7 explains the end of the DNA better; the J call may be wrong. Germline V gives CDR1 PRHDT, CDR2 FYEKMQ (reference sequence). The CDR3 is made up of 12 amino acids. The CDR3 region has the DNA TGTGCCAGCAGCTTAAACTCTCTCGAGCAGTACTTC. It specifies CASSLNSLEQYF.

The genes are TRBV5-1 and TRBJ2-7; D is perhaps TRBD2 (6 bases). V was cut by 0 bases and J by 7 bases, with 14 bases left in between. Germline V gene sequence: CDR1 SGHRS, CDR2 YFSETQ. The CDR3 contains 14 residues. The CDR3 loop is CASSLVPRGKEQYF. In DNA form, the CDR3 reads TGCGCCAGCAGCTTGGTGCCCCGCGGGAAAGAGCAGTACTTC.

A remark on this clone: One junction end disagrees with the germline gene, perhaps due to a read error. The chain is built from TRBV7-2 and TRBJ2-3; 11 nucleotides align to TRBD2. This CDR3 has 14 residues. Per the germline V gene, CDR1 is SGHTA and CDR2 is FQGNSA. The CDR3 loop is CASSLAASGGPDHF. CDR3 in DNA: TGTGCCAGCAGCTTAGCGGCTAGCGGGGGGCCCGACCATTTT.

Points on this clone: Other DNA sequences of this sample code for an identical CDR3. This chain uses TRBV14 with TRBJ1-1, with D unclear. There are 13 residues in the CDR3. Germline lookup yields CDR1 SGHDN and CDR2 FVKESK. Deletions cut 1 base from V and 5 bases from J, with 8 bases between. The chain's CDR3 is CASSQVGGTEAFF. CDR3 coding DNA: TGTGCCAGCAGCCAAGTCGGAGGGACTGAAGCTTTCTTT. The variable domain in full, with the rest retrieved from reference TRBV14 and TRBJ1-1, is EAGVTQFPSHSVIEKGQTVTLRCDPISGHDNLYWYRRVMGKEIKFLLHFVKESKQDESGMPNNRFLAERTGGTYSTLKVQPAELEDSGVYFCASSQVGGTEAFFGQGTRLTVV.

The CDR3 loop is CASGTGGGGEKLFF. DNA for the CDR3: TGCGCCAGCGGGACCGGGGGGGGTGGCGAAAAACTGTTTTTT. This chain links TRBV5-1 with TRBJ1-4; a possible D gene is TRBD1 (5 bases). The CDR3 is 14 amino acids. Deletions cut 7 bases from V and 8 bases from J, with 18 bases between. Germline-derived CDR1 and CDR2 are SGHRS and YFSETQ. The whole variable domain, filled in from reference TRBV5-1 and TRBJ1-4, reads KAGVTQTPRYLIKTRGQQVTLSCSPISGHRSVSWYQQTPGQGLQFLFEYFSETQRNKGNFPGRFSGRQFSNSRSEMNVSTLELGDSALYLCASGTGGGGEKLFFGSGTQLSVL.

J is TRBJ2-5 and V is TRBV11-2, with D perhaps matching TRBD2 (6 bases). V gave up 1 base and J gave up 2 bases, with 8 bases separating them. The CDR3 has 14 residues. Germline CDR1 is SGHAT and CDR2 is FQNNGV. CDR3 bases: TGTGCCAGCAGCTTAGGCGGGGCACAAGAGACCCAGTACTTC. Residues: CASSLGGAQETQYF.

The J gene is TRBJ1-5, the V gene TRBV5-8, with 10 positions matching TRBD1. Germline values: CDR1 SGHTS, CDR2 YDEGEE. The CDR3 sequence is 15 residues long. Trimming removed 3 bases from V and 6 bases from J; junction bases left unmatched: 6. This CDR3 reads CASSWGGTGVQPQHF. CDR3 sequence (DNA): TGTGCCAGCAGCTGGGGCGGGACAGGGGTTCAGCCCCAGCATTTT.

This chain connects TRBV25-1 to TRBJ1-6, with 8 bases that match TRBD1. Germline CDR1 is MGHDK and CDR2 is SYGVNS. The CDR3 covers 14 residues. V trimming: 8 bases; J trimming: 9 bases; junction bases outside the gene matches: 9. The CDR3 region has the DNA TGTGCCAGCCACAGGGGGACAGCCATTTCACCCCTCCACTTT. Amino acids: CASHRGTAISPLHF.

This chain links TRBV2 with TRBJ2-1; 8 bases are shared with TRBD1. In germline, CDR1 is SNHLY, CDR2 FYNNEI. V shed 6 bases and J 12 bases; nucleotides not matched to a gene: 13. CDR3 size: 14 residues. CDR3 nucleotides: TGTGCCAGCAGCGCCGACGGGACAGGAGCGAGGCAGTTCTTC. Translating gives CASSADGTGARQFF.

This clone appeared a few times. This chain joins TRBV10-1 and TRBJ1-3; D may be TRBD1 (6 bases). Germline V CDR1 and CDR2: WNHNN, SYGVQD (reference sequence). The CDR3 consists of 16 residues. V dropped 4 bases and J dropped 0 bases, with 13 bases sitting between them. DNA of the CDR3: TGCGCCAGCAGTGGGCGATACAGGGACTCTGGAAACACCATATATTTT. Amino acids: CASSGRYRDSGNTIYF.

The chain is built from TRBV6-1 and TRBJ2-3; maybe TRBD1 (5 bases). Germline V lookup: CDR1 MNHNS, CDR2 SASEGT. The CDR3 covers 12 residues. Deletions cut 8 bases from V and 3 bases from J, with 9 bases between. Written as DNA, the CDR3 is TGTGCCAGCGGGGCCGGAACAGATACGCAGTATTTT. Its protein product is CASGAGTDTQYF.

The CDR3 region is CAWSIHRGGRGYTF. In nucleotides, the CDR3 is TGTGCCTGGAGTATACACAGGGGGGGCCGTGGCTACACCTTC. The chain links TRBV30 to TRBJ1-2, with 8 positions matching TRBD1. The CDR3 loop spans 14 amino acids. The V gene end was trimmed by 2 bases and the J gene end by 7 bases; junction bases not matched to a gene: 9. The germline CDR1 and CDR2 sequences are GTSNPN and SVGIG (reference sequence).

This chain's CDR3 is CASSLVSGLAGGEQFF. CDR3 in DNA: TGTGCCAGCAGCTTAGTCTCGGGACTAGCGGGGGGTGAGCAGTTCTTC. The V call is TRBV7-6, the J call TRBJ2-1; 15 bases agree with TRBD2. With V trimmed by 1 base and J by 9 bases, 4 bases remained unmatched. Germline V CDR1 and CDR2: SGHVS, FNYEAQ. The CDR3 length is 16 residues.

The chain couples TRBV28 to TRBJ2-1; 7 bases are shared with TRBD2. This CDR3 has 15 residues. V shed 5 bases, J shed 3 bases, and the junction held 7 bases outside the gene matches. CDR1 is MDHEN and CDR2 is SYDVKM in the germline V gene. DNA of the CDR3: TGTGCCAGCAGTAATCAGGGAGGGAACTACAATGAGCAGTTCTTC. Protein: CASSNQGGNYNEQFF.